This T cell receptor beta chain derives from a study of a mutant IDH1 vaccine in newly diagnosed glioma. As for the study in general: Vaccines were first given 4-6 weeks after radiotherapy alone, or with temozolomide cycles. Antecedent treatment encompassed radiotherapy, temozolomide, or their combination; the majority received both.

Time point meaning: week 5, during vaccination. All doses held 300 ug of mutant IDH1 20-mer peptide, with topical imiquimod. Using immunoSEQ multiplex PCR, the repertoire was profiled, and TCRdb retains in-frame clones only, with some absent. The sample carries tens of thousands of clones, about 77% recorded once. Turning to this clone: Its antigen remains unknown.

The CDR3 sequence is 13 residues long. Germline V gives CDR1 LNHDA, CDR2 SQIVND (reference sequence). After removal of 10 bases from V and 8 bases from J, the junction contained 10 bases not matched to a gene. Study observations and caveats: No link was apparently found between pseudoprogression and changes in top peripheral T cell clonotypes.

The V call is TRBV19, the J call TRBJ2-4; 8 bases match TRBD2. This sample comprised PBMCs, obtained from a glioma patient whose treatment included an IDH1 peptide vaccine. The TCR comes from a woman in her thirties or forties with glioma. The CDR3 region has the DNA TGTGCCACAAACCCACCGGGGGGGGACATTCAGTACTTC. Encoded protein: CATNPPGGDIQYF.